The 22 T cell receptor beta chains below all came from one sample that was sequenced in a study of T cell responses to AZD1222 COVID-19 vaccine. Profiling relied on immunoSEQ multiplex PCR, and the TCRdb table lists in-frame clones only, not all of them. The repertoire includes roughly 110,000 clones, roughly 87% of them detected once, and approximately 4.3% sits in the top ten. This material consisted of peripheral blood, taken on day 0 of AZD1222 vaccination. These receptor sequences come from an adult in good health.

The chain couples TRBV7-8 to TRBJ2-7; TRBD2 agrees at 7 bases. The ends lost 1 base at V and 3 bases at J; junction bases unmatched: 6. The germline gives CDR1 SGHVS, CDR2 FQNEAQ. The CDR3 runs 15 residues. The CDR3 loop is CASSLVAGVDYEQYF. In nucleotides, the CDR3 is TGTGCCAGCAGCTTAGTGGCGGGAGTCGACTACGAGCAGTACTTC.

The chain recombines TRBV28 with TRBJ2-7, with D perhaps matching TRBD1 (6 bases). The germline V gene encodes CDR1 MDHEN and CDR2 SYDVKM. Deletions cut 5 bases from V and 2 bases from J, with 10 bases between. The CDR3 consists of 13 residues. The CDR3 loop is CASSPWTAYEQYF. Here the CDR3 DNA reads TGTGCCAGCAGTCCTTGGACAGCCTACGAGCAGTACTTC.

The sample holds one count of this clone. The chain employs TRBV30 and TRBJ1-1; no definite D call. V was clipped by 1 base and J by 10 bases, with 13 bases between them. The CDR3 consists of 12 residues. Germline lookup yields CDR1 GTSNPN and CDR2 SVGIG (reference sequence). The CDR3 region has the DNA TGTGCCTGGAGTGAGACGACAAGTACAGCTTTCTTT. This translates into CAWSETTSTAFF.

The chain joins TRBV4-2 to TRBJ2-2, with D unresolved. The V gene lost 1 base and the J gene lost 4 bases, with 4 bases spanning the gap. Germline CDR1 LGHNA, CDR2 YNFKEQ. The CDR3 length is 13 residues. The chain's CDR3 is CASSQVSTGELFF. CDR3 DNA sequence: TGTGCCAGCAGCCAAGTCTCCACCGGGGAGCTGTTTTTT.

The rearrangement links TRBV4-2 to TRBJ2-1; D might be TRBD1 or TRBD2, each matching 5 bases. The germline gives CDR1 LGHNA, CDR2 YNFKEQ. The CDR3 loop spans 18 amino acids. Trimming shortened V by 3 bases and J by 8 bases, and 26 bases separated the two germline ends. This chain's CDR3 is CASSQSAPPGPPDDEQFF. The CDR3 region has the DNA TGTGCCAGCAGCCAGTCCGCCCCTCCGGGGCCCCCGGACGATGAGCAGTTCTTC.

The V call is TRBV28, the J call TRBJ1-1; possibly TRBD1 for D (6 bases). Trimming took off 6 bases at V and 6 bases at J, with 23 bases between the two ends. CDR3 length equals 16 residues. Germline values: CDR1 MDHEN, CDR2 SYDVKM. CDR3: CASSPLQGGGGAEAFF. The CDR3, as DNA: TGTGCCAGCAGCCCTTTACAGGGAGGGGGGGGAGCTGAAGCTTTCTTT.

This clone was counted a few times. The J gene is TRBJ2-1, the V gene TRBV19; 13 bases line up with TRBD2. Trimming removed 8 bases from V and 0 bases from J; junction bases left unmatched: 10. The CDR3 consists of 18 residues. Germline-derived CDR1 and CDR2 are LNHDA and SQIVND (reference sequence). The CDR3 is CASQRLAGGLSSYNEQFF. In DNA, the CDR3 is TGTGCCAGTCAAAGACTAGCGGGGGGCCTTAGCTCCTACAATGAGCAGTTCTTC.

Notes on this clone: Mismatch with germline at one junction end may stem from a read error. The same CDR3 is also encoded by other DNA sequences in this sample. The rearrangement joins TRBV28 to TRBJ1-1; 7 nucleotides align to TRBD1. The CDR3 runs to 15 residues. Germline V gene data show CDR1 as MDHEN and CDR2 as SYDVKM. The CDR3 region has the DNA TGTGCCAGCAGTCCCGCGACAGGGATGAACACTGAAGCCTTCTTT. It specifies CASSPATGMNTEAFF.

V is TRBV7-8 and J is TRBJ1-1; D ambiguous. CDR3 length: 12 amino acids. V dropped 5 bases and J dropped 6 bases, with 10 bases sitting between them. CDR1 SGHVS and CDR2 FQNEAQ come from the germline V gene. The CDR3 DNA sequence: TGTGCCAGCAGCCCCCGAAGTGCTGAAGCTTTCTTT. Translated: CASSPRSAEAFF.

The chain joins TRBV12-5 to TRBJ1-5; D is perhaps TRBD1 (5 bases). This CDR3 has 12 amino acids. V shed 2 bases and J shed 10 bases, with 9 bases lying between them. Germline lookup yields CDR1 LGHNT and CDR2 FRNRAP. The DNA for the CDR3 is TGTGCTAGTGGTTTGCCAGGGTTTCCCCAGCATTTT. Amino acids: CASGLPGFPQHF.

The chain uses TRBV7-8 and TRBJ2-2; possible D gene TRBD1, 7 bases. Germline lookup yields CDR1 SGHVS and CDR2 FQNEAQ. V was clipped by 4 bases and J by 4 bases, with 13 bases between them. The CDR3 consists of 15 residues. The CDR3 coding sequence is TGTGCCAGCAGCTCTACCCAGGGGGGCACCGGGGAGCTGTTTTTT. It specifies CASSSTQGGTGELFF.

This clone was counted once. J is TRBJ2-5 and V is TRBV3-1 (or the pseudogene TRBV3-2); D call uncertain. V lost 3 bases and J 7 bases, leaving 6 bases between the germline ends. Per germline, CDR1 LGHDT and CDR2 YNNKEL (reference sequence). The CDR3 is made up of 11 amino acids. The CDR3 here is CASSQQRTQYF. CDR3 in DNA: TGTGCCAGCAGCCAGCAAAGGACCCAGTACTTC.

In DNA, the CDR3 is TGTGCCAGCAGCCAATTAACTCCGGCCTTGAACACTGAAGCTTTCTTT. Its protein is CASSQLTPALNTEAFF. This rearrangement joins TRBV4-2 to TRBJ1-1, with D uncertain. The CDR3 spans 16 residues. The V and J ends lost 2 bases and 0 bases respectively, with 13 bases between them. CDR1 is LGHNA and CDR2 is YNFKEQ in the germline V gene.

CDR3 loop: CASSPLPQGSMNTEAFF. The CDR3, as DNA: TGTGCCAGCTCACCACTTCCTCAGGGCTCTATGAACACTGAAGCTTTCTTT. The chain employs TRBV18 and TRBJ1-1, with D tentatively TRBD1 (5 bases). The CDR3 is 17 residues long. Germline values: CDR1 KGHSH, CDR2 LQKENI. The V and J ends lost 1 base and 0 bases respectively, with 15 bases between them. Full variable domain (outside the CDR3, taken from reference TRBV18 and TRBJ1-1): NAGVMQNPRHLVRRRGQEARLRCSPMKGHSHVYWYRQLPEEGLKFMVYLQKENIIDESGMPKERFSAEFPKEGPSILRIQQVVRGDSAAYFCASSPLPQGSMNTEAFFGQGTRLTVV.

The V call is TRBV20-1, the J call TRBJ2-7, with 10 positions matching TRBD1. The CDR3 totals 14 residues. Germline V lookup: CDR1 DFQATT, CDR2 SNEGSKA (reference sequence). V dropped 3 bases and J dropped 6; count of bases not matched to a gene: 8. CDR3 region: CSASPETGGFEQYF. The DNA of the CDR3 is TGCAGTGCTAGTCCCGAGACAGGGGGCTTCGAGCAGTACTTC.

The rearrangement links TRBV9 to TRBJ2-7, with 7 bases aligning to TRBD2. This CDR3 spans 15 amino acids. In germline, CDR1 is SGDLS, CDR2 YYNGEE. With V trimmed by 4 bases and J by 3 bases, 10 bases remained unmatched. Here the CDR3 DNA reads TGTGCCAGCAGCTCTAATGGCGGGAGTATCTACGAGCAGTACTTC. Protein: CASSSNGGSIYEQYF.

The gene calls are TRBV19 and TRBJ2-5, with unresolved D. The V and J ends lost 8 bases and 1 base respectively, with 11 bases between them. The CDR3 extends over 13 amino acids. Germline V lookup: CDR1 LNHDA, CDR2 SQIVND (reference sequence). The CDR3 spells CASEKGGQETQYF. CDR3 bases: TGTGCCAGTGAAAAAGGCGGCCAAGAGACCCAGTACTTC.

The chain carries TRBV10-3 and TRBJ1-5; unclear D gene. Per the germline V gene, CDR1 is ENHRY and CDR2 is SYGVKD. CDR3 length: 14 amino acids. The V gene lost 0 bases and the J gene lost 1 base, with 4 bases spanning the gap. CDR3 DNA sequence: TGTGCCATCAGTGAGTCGGACAGCAATCAGCCCCAGCATTTT. This encodes CAISESDSNQPQHF.

This chain's CDR3 is CASGPRFDGYTF. The CDR3 nucleotides are TGTGCCTCGGGACCGAGATTCGACGGCTACACCTTC. The chain carries TRBV30 and TRBJ1-2; weak D call: TRBD1 (5 bases). Deletions cut 7 bases from V and 8 bases from J, with 17 bases between. The CDR3 loop spans 12 amino acids. CDR1 GTSNPN and CDR2 SVGIG come from the germline V gene (reference sequence).

This chain joins TRBV29-1 and TRBJ2-7; 7 bases are shared with TRBD2. Germline V lookup: CDR1 SQVTM, CDR2 ANQGSEA. This CDR3 contains 15 residues. J was trimmed by 0 bases and V by 3 bases; bases with no gene match: 8. Here the CDR3 reads CSVEAVAGGSYEQYF. The CDR3, as DNA: TGCAGCGTTGAGGCGGTAGCGGGCGGCTCCTACGAGCAGTACTTC.

This clone was seen a few times. This chain uses TRBV18 with TRBJ1-1; a weak D match, TRBD1 (6 bases). The CDR3 has 12 residues. Germline-derived CDR1 and CDR2 are KGHSH and LQKENI. Trimming took 4 bases from V and 8 from J, leaving 11 bases between them. CDR3 DNA: TGTGCCAGCTCACAGGACAGCTCAGAAGCTTTCTTT. Its protein product is CASSQDSSEAFF.

The chain joins TRBV4-1 to TRBJ1-1; no clear D. The CDR3 has 11 amino acids. V lost 8 bases to trimming and J lost 7 bases, with 11 bases between them. The germline V gene encodes CDR1 MGHRA and CDR2 YSYEKL. CDR3 residues: CASWTGNEAFF. The CDR3 DNA reads TGCGCCAGCTGGACGGGCAATGAAGCTTTCTTT.